This section outlines one T cell receptor (beta chain) sequence together with its context. The data originate from a study of OX40 agonist ivuxolimab in advanced cancers. About the research overall: Prior checkpoint blockade (anti-PD-1, anti-PD-L1 or anti-CTLA-4) was permitted; around 39% had it.

Patients with autoimmune history or systemic immunosuppression were excluded. Clones were read by immunoSEQ multiplex PCR, and TCRdb kept only the in-frame ones, dropping some. The data show fewer than 100,000 clones, with roughly 85% seen just once and roughly 1.9% held by the top ten. The sequence came from an adult with an advanced solid tumor such as melanoma, head and neck, liver or kidney cancer. The source material was CD4+ or CD8+ T cells sorted from blood, sampled in a trial of the OX40 agonist ivuxolimab.

The CDR3 nucleotides are TGTGCCAGCAGCCAGAACCTAGCGGGGCTAGGAGGAGATACGCAGTATTTT. As protein: CASSQNLAGLGGDTQYF. The rearrangement uses TRBV4-2 and TRBJ2-3; 9 nucleotides agree with TRBD2. From germline, CDR1 is LGHNA and CDR2 YNFKEQ. Losses at the gene ends were 3 bases for V and 5 bases for J; bases not matched to a gene: 12. This CDR3 has 17 residues.